Listed here are 21 T cell receptor beta chains from one sample, sequenced in a study of CD8+ T cells in alopecia areata. Reverse transcribed after extraction, RNA yielded cDNA as the sequencing template. Profiling relied on immunoSEQ multiplex PCR, and the TCRdb table lists in-frame clones only, not all of them. Of about 110,000 clones listed, roughly 60% are singletons. The sequencing sample was made of CD8+ T cells sorted from blood. Receptor source: a human donor in good health.

This clone was seen more than once but under ten times. The chain links TRBV5-6 to TRBJ2-1, with TRBD2 matching 8 bases. This CDR3 has 15 residues. CDR1 and CDR2 from the germline V gene are SGHDT and YYEEEE. Losses at the gene ends were 6 bases for V and 3 bases for J; bases not matched to a gene: 8. This CDR3 reads CASTPGRGGYNEQFF. CDR3 nucleotide sequence: TGTGCCAGCACCCCGGGCCGGGGGGGCTACAATGAGCAGTTCTTC.

This clone was counted between two and nine times. The chain links TRBV29-1 to TRBJ1-2; D gene unclear. CDR3 length: 13 amino acids. Germline CDR1 SQVTM, CDR2 ANQGSEA. Trimming shortened V by 4 bases and J by 4 bases, and 13 bases separated the two germline ends. CDR3: CSVGGGSFYGYTF. Here the CDR3 DNA reads TGCAGCGTTGGTGGAGGCAGCTTCTATGGCTACACCTTC.

The chain combines TRBV7-8 with TRBJ1-2; D is possibly TRBD1 (5 bases). This CDR3 has 17 residues. Trimming stripped 4 bases from V and 6 bases from J, with 24 bases between. Germline values: CDR1 SGHVS, CDR2 FQNEAQ. CDR3 in DNA: TGTGCCAGCAGCTCAAGGGTCGACGGTCGAGGGGTTCATGGCTACACCTTC. It is translated as CASSSRVDGRGVHGYTF.

There are a few counts of this clone. V is TRBV13 and J is TRBJ2-3, with 8 bases identical to TRBD2. Per germline, CDR1 PRHDT and CDR2 FYEKMQ (reference sequence). CDR3 size: 17 residues. V lost 8 bases and J lost 0; bases outside the gene matches: 13. The CDR3 nucleotides are TGTGCCAGCTGTAAAGCGGGGGTCGTGTCCAGCACAGATACGCAGTATTTT. Its protein product is CASCKAGVVSSTDTQYF.

Comment on this clone: Since the CDR3 does not end with the conserved phenylalanine or tryptophan, this likely comes from a read error. Because the CDR3's place on the DNA is in doubt, the DNA is left out and the CDR3 is given as listed by TCRdb. The chain uses TRBV20-1 and TRBJ1-1; the table's D call, TRBD1, has no DNA check behind it. Germline assignment: CDR1 DFQATT and CDR2 SNEGSKA (reference sequence). The CDR3 totals 8 residues, both ends included. The CDR3 protein is CSASDAGV.

The chain carries TRBV28 and TRBJ2-3; 8 nucleotides match TRBD1. The germline V gene encodes CDR1 MDHEN and CDR2 SYDVKM. V trimming: 7 bases; J trimming: 1 base; junction bases outside the gene matches: 19. The CDR3 has 19 amino acids. The CDR3 nucleotides read TGTGCCAGCACCCCTGGGCAGGGGGCTGGGAAACACGGCACAGATACGCAGTATTTT. Amino acids: CASTPGQGAGKHGTDTQYF.

The chain recombines TRBV4-3 with TRBJ2-1, with a possible D match to TRBD1 (6 bases). V was cut by 1 base and J by 7 bases, with 14 bases left in between. This CDR3 has 15 residues. Germline CDR1 and CDR2: LGHNA and YSLEER. This CDR3 reads CASSQGTALWNEQFF. In DNA form, the CDR3 reads TGCGCCAGCAGCCAAGGGACAGCCCTTTGGAATGAGCAGTTCTTC.

The chain links TRBV2 to TRBJ1-2; TRBD1 is a possible D gene (6 bases). V was shortened by 4 bases and J by 6 bases, with 18 bases between the two germline ends. Germline loops: CDR1 SNHLY, CDR2 FYNNEI. The CDR3 consists of 15 residues. CDR3 DNA: TGTGCCAGCAGTGTCGATGGGGGGCGTATTAATGGCTACACCTTC. Protein sequence: CASSVDGGRINGYTF.

V gene TRBV30 combines with J gene TRBJ2-3, with D perhaps matching TRBD1 or TRBD2 (5 bases each). Germline CDR1 GTSNPN, CDR2 SVGIG (reference sequence). The CDR3 extends over 14 amino acids. V was pared by 2 bases and J by 4 bases, with 13 bases between. CDR3 coding DNA: TGTGCCTGGAGTTGGGGGAACAGCGCAGATACGCAGTATTTT. It is translated as CAWSWGNSADTQYF.

On this clone: One junction end does not reproduce the germline sequence, and a read error may be involved. The gene calls are TRBV11-2 and TRBJ1-2, with D hard to call. Germline V CDR1 and CDR2: SGHAT, FQNNGV. The CDR3 covers 14 residues. CDR3 sequence: CASSLEVGRTNLHF. The CDR3 bases are TGTGCCAGCAGCTTAGAGGTGGGCAGGACGAACCTACACTTC.

This chain links TRBV7-8 with TRBJ2-7; D uncertain. From germline, CDR1 is SGHVS and CDR2 FQNEAQ. The germline V and J ends were trimmed by 4 bases and 3 bases, with 7 bases remaining between them. The CDR3 runs to 12 residues. The DNA for the CDR3 is TGTGCCAGCAGCTCACCGGGCTACGAGCAGTACTTC. Translating gives CASSSPGYEQYF.

The CDR3 is CASSTSGTGLTGELFF. CDR3 bases: TGTGCCAGTAGTACGTCCGGGACAGGGCTAACCGGGGAGCTGTTTTTT. The rearrangement joins TRBV19 to TRBJ2-2, with 9 bases that match TRBD1. V trimming: 4 bases; J trimming: 5 bases; junction bases outside the gene matches: 8. The CDR3 is 16 residues long. Germline V gene data show CDR1 as LNHDA and CDR2 as SQIVND (reference sequence).

The V gene is TRBV28, the J gene TRBJ2-4; the D is unclear. CDR1 and CDR2 from the germline V gene are MDHEN and SYDVKM. Trimming stripped 6 bases from V and 0 bases from J, with 9 bases between. CDR3 length: 14 residues. The CDR3 here is CASSPVVAKNIQYF. The CDR3 bases are TGTGCCAGCAGCCCTGTAGTAGCCAAAAACATTCAGTACTTC.

The rearrangement uses TRBV7-9 and TRBJ2-4, with D unresolved. The CDR3 is made up of 12 amino acids. Germline V CDR1 and CDR2: SEHNR, FQNEAQ (reference sequence). V lost 7 bases to trimming and J lost 6 bases, with 10 bases between them. The CDR3 spells CASIDITNIQYF. CDR3 bases: TGTGCCAGCATCGATATCACAAACATTCAGTACTTC.

The V and J genes are TRBV27 and TRBJ2-3; perhaps TRBD1 as D (5 bases). CDR1 MNHEY and CDR2 SMNVEV come from the germline V gene (reference sequence). V was pared by 5 bases and J by 7 bases, with 22 bases between. This CDR3 contains 16 residues. Here the CDR3 reads CASSPTQVQGPHTQYF. Here the CDR3 DNA reads TGTGCCAGCAGTCCCACCCAGGTCCAGGGCCCCCATACGCAGTATTTT.

This clone was found once. The chain uses TRBV27 and TRBJ2-1, with TRBD1 identical over 7 bases. In germline, CDR1 is MNHEY, CDR2 SMNVEV (reference sequence). The ends lost 3 bases at V and 6 bases at J; junction bases unmatched: 5. The CDR3 totals 14 residues. DNA for the CDR3: TGTGCCAGCAGTTTTGGTCGGGACAGCAATGAGCAGTTCTTC. This encodes CASSFGRDSNEQFF.

V gene TRBV9 combines with J gene TRBJ2-3, with D perhaps matching TRBD2 (6 bases). The germline gives CDR1 SGDLS, CDR2 YYNGEE. This CDR3 is 15 amino acids long. Trimming pared 0 bases from V and 0 bases from J, leaving 8 bases between. CDR3 DNA sequence: TGTGCCAGCAGCGTAGCAGGGACTAGCACAGATACGCAGTATTTT. This codes for CASSVAGTSTDTQYF. Full variable domain (remainder filled in from reference TRBV9 and TRBJ2-3): DSGVTQTPKHLITATGQRVTLRCSPRSGDLSVYWYQQSLDQGLQFLIQYYNGEERAKGNILERFSAQQFPDLHSELNLSSLELGDSALYFCASSVAGTSTDTQYFGPGTRLTVL.

The chain links TRBV13 to TRBJ1-1; TRBD1 might be the D (6 bases). Germline lookup yields CDR1 PRHDT and CDR2 FYEKMQ (reference sequence). V was pared by 3 bases and J by 4 bases, with 18 bases between. This CDR3 region has 16 residues. The CDR3 sequence is CASSLYSQGSGTEAFF. CDR3 in DNA: TGTGCCAGCAGCTTGTACTCACAGGGTTCCGGCACTGAAGCTTTCTTT.

The CDR3 nucleotides are TGCGCCAGCAGCCAAGAGTTGGGACAGGGGCTGAACTATGGCTACACCTTC. Its translation is CASSQELGQGLNYGYTF. The J gene is TRBJ1-2, the V gene TRBV4-3; 10 bases agree with TRBD1. The V gene's germline CDR1 is LGHNA and CDR2 YSLEER. Trimming cost V 0 bases and J 2 bases; bases outside gene matches: 6. This CDR3 is 17 amino acids long.

The rearrangement links TRBV27 to TRBJ2-1, with 8 bases matching TRBD2. CDR1 and CDR2 from the germline V gene are MNHEY and SMNVEV (reference sequence). The CDR3 sequence is 16 residues long. J lost 2 bases, V lost 6 bases, and 9 bases had no gene match. The CDR3 DNA reads as TGTGCCAGCAGCCCACTAACCGGGGGGGCCTACAATGAGCAGTTCTTC. Protein product: CASSPLTGGAYNEQFF.

J is TRBJ2-3 and V is TRBV29-1; D uncertain. V dropped 8 bases and J dropped 0 bases, with 15 bases sitting between them. Germline loops: CDR1 SQVTM, CDR2 ANQGSEA. CDR3 size: 14 residues. The DNA of the CDR3 is TGCAGCTTGACGGACGCGGCTAGCACAGATACGCAGTATTTT. It encodes CSLTDAASTDTQYF.